This T cell receptor beta chain was documented in a study of blood T cell repertoires in COVID-19 (TCRdb year 2020). At the level of the whole study: Collaborator samples came from the United States, Italy and Spain and covered acute and convalescent phases of COVID-19. The prospective study material was composed of cDNA or gDNA derived from T cells, B-cell-depleted T cells, or PBMCs. Subjects who had been exposed to COVID-19, were actively infected with it, or had recovered from it provided the deeply sampled blood TCRbeta repertoires that made up the dataset. A freely available public database, intended as a resource for researchers studying the immune response to SARS-CoV-2, is where the repertoires were released. The samples were drawn from the first 160 participants of the ongoing ImmuneRACE study and from under 1,500 subjects provided by 6 global collaborators. The sample metadata nearly always contained a de-identified subject ID, COVID-19 status, age in years and sex. Where HLA class I and class II types were available, the types were taken from metadata supplied by the sample provider, not from assay-based typing. General findings and caveats noted by the study authors: Clinical and demographic metadata were provided uncurated, with the amount varying by source and participant.

The CDR3 numbers 18 residues from cysteine through phenylalanine. The kept DNA is CDR3 alone, 54 bases in frame from the first base. After removal of 6 bases from V and 0 bases from J, the junction retains 15 bases not matched to a gene. The CDR1 and CDR2 encoded by the germline V gene (reference sequence) are MNHEY and SMNVEV. The immunoSEQ Assay, a bias-controlled multiplex PCR, was used to amplify TCRbeta CDR3 regions from genomic DNA. The paper's processing steps were these. Nucleated cell counts per sample were estimated from amplification of reference gene primers within the assay. Sequence reads were collapsed and filtered to measure the absolute abundance of every unique TCRbeta CDR3 rearrangement. For each sample, productive Simpson clonality was calculated as the square root of Simpson's diversity index over productive rearrangements. Drawn from immuneACCESS, this table holds only the in-frame rearrangements with V and J called that TCRdb kept. Clones are partly lost; checked studies trace under half to an unresolved V gene and leave the rest unexplained. V and J calls and clone size follow that table, whereas D and trimming were derived from the DNA. The table for this sample lists some 200,000 clones; 75% to 90% of them were counted only once. The ten largest clonotypes hold around 7.8% of the sample.

Whole blood was collected in K2EDTA tubes by collaborating institutions according to the institutions' own protocols. Collaborator samples were shipped for TCRbeta analysis as frozen whole blood, isolated PBMCs, or DNA extracted from either sample type. As to this clone: Its antigen has not been determined. Per-base quality was not reported, and no clone a single base away is much larger than it.

The chain was built from TRBV27 and TRBJ1-1, with 8 bases matching TRBD1. Source material: peripheral blood. The TCR comes from a woman aged 55-75 years with acute or convalescent COVID-19. Here is the DNA: TGTGCCAGCAGAATGTACCAGGGGGCTTTTCTCATGAACACTGAAGCTTTCTTT. Translated, it reads CASRMYQGAFLMNTEAFF.